The rows below give T cell receptor beta chains drawn from one sample of a study of T cell changes during pregnancy in multiple sclerosis. Sequencing was performed with immunoSEQ multiplex PCR; in TCRdb, only in-frame clones are kept and a portion is missing. This table holds under 70,000 clones, approximately 91% found once. The specimen comprised peripheral blood, sampled in the second trimester of pregnancy. Receptors originate from a female donor with multiple sclerosis, enrolled in a pregnancy study. CDR3s include the opening cysteine and the closing phenylalanine or tryptophan. A D gene is named only where the DNA matches it firmly. Size is omitted from some rows. Given values are once, few, many or a class for expanded clones.

v_call: TRBV5-1; j_call: TRBJ1-3; clone_size: .; d_call: .; cdr3_nt: TGCGCCAGCAGCTTGGGCCCGGGGGGCTCTGGAAACACCATATATTTT; cdr3_aa: CASSLGPGGSGNTIYF
v_call: TRBV5-1; j_call: TRBJ1-6; clone_size: .; d_call: .; cdr3_nt: TGCGCCAGCAGCTTGGAAGGCAGGGAAGATTCACCCCTCCACTTT; cdr3_aa: CASSLEGREDSPLHF
v_call: TRBV5-1; j_call: TRBJ2-5; clone_size: once; d_call: TRBD1; cdr3_nt: TGCGCCAGCAGGAAACCAACAGGGGGCGCCGGGGAGACCCAGTACTTC; cdr3_aa: CASRKPTGGAGETQYF
v_call: TRBV2; j_call: TRBJ1-3; clone_size: once; d_call: .; cdr3_nt: TGTGCCGGCCAAGACAGCCTCTCTGGAAACACCATATATTTT; cdr3_aa: CAGQDSLSGNTIYF
v_call: TRBV5-5; j_call: TRBJ1-6; clone_size: .; d_call: TRBD1; cdr3_nt: TGTGCCAGCAAGCCAACAGGGGGCTCTTCACCCCTCCACTTT; cdr3_aa: CASKPTGGSSPLHF
v_call: TRBV30; j_call: TRBJ2-7; clone_size: .; d_call: TRBD2; cdr3_nt: TGTGCCTGGAGTGTACAAGCGGGGCCAAGAGCCTACGAGCAGTACTTC; cdr3_aa: CAWSVQAGPRAYEQYF
v_call: TRBV4-3; j_call: TRBJ1-6; clone_size: few; d_call: TRBD1; cdr3_nt: TGCGCCAGCAGCCAAGAAGTCGGGGACAGGAATTCACCCCTCCACTTT; cdr3_aa: CASSQEVGDRNSPLHF
v_call: TRBV5-6; j_call: TRBJ1-2; clone_size: .; d_call: TRBD1; cdr3_nt: TGTGCCAGCAGCTTAGGGGACAGGGGACACTATGGCTACACCTTC; cdr3_aa: CASSLGDRGHYGYTF
v_call: TRBV2; j_call: TRBJ1-6; clone_size: .; d_call: TRBD1; cdr3_nt: TGTGCCAGCAGTTTGGGACAGGGCAATTCACCCCTCCACTTT; cdr3_aa: CASSLGQGNSPLHF
v_call: TRBV7-9; j_call: TRBJ1-4; clone_size: .; d_call: .; cdr3_nt: TGTGCCAGCAGCCCCACAGGAGCCTCAAATGAAAAACTGTTTTTT; cdr3_aa: CASSPTGASNEKLFF
v_call: TRBV18; j_call: TRBJ2-7; clone_size: .; d_call: .; cdr3_nt: TGTGCCAGCTCACCTCAGGGGTCCTACGAGCAGTACTTC; cdr3_aa: CASSPQGSYEQYF
v_call: TRBV18; j_call: TRBJ1-2; clone_size: .; d_call: TRBD1; cdr3_nt: TGTGCCAGCTCGTCGACAGGGAATGGCTACACCTTC; cdr3_aa: CASSSTGNGYTF
v_call: TRBV30; j_call: TRBJ1-4; clone_size: .; d_call: TRBD1; cdr3_nt: TGTGCCTGGAGTGTACGAGGGGGACAGTCTAATGAAAAACTGTTTTTT; cdr3_aa: CAWSVRGGQSNEKLFF
v_call: TRBV11-3; j_call: TRBJ2-1; clone_size: .; d_call: .; cdr3_nt: TGTGCCAGCAGCTTGGGCAGGGCTACCTACAATGAGCAGTTCTTC; cdr3_aa: CASSLGRATYNEQFF
v_call: TRBV7-2; j_call: TRBJ1-5; clone_size: .; d_call: TRBD1; cdr3_nt: TGTGCCAGCAGCTTAGGACAGGGGGCGGATCAGCCCCAGCATTTT; cdr3_aa: CASSLGQGADQPQHF
v_call: TRBV4-3; j_call: TRBJ1-3; clone_size: .; d_call: TRBD1; cdr3_nt: TGCGCCAGCAGCCGGGACAGGACAGTTGGAAACACCATATATTTT; cdr3_aa: CASSRDRTVGNTIYF
v_call: TRBV5-1; j_call: TRBJ1-4; clone_size: .; d_call: TRBD1; cdr3_nt: TGCGCCAGCAGCTTGGGAATTTGGGACAGCCTGAATGAAAAACTGTTTTTT; cdr3_aa: CASSLGIWDSLNEKLFF
v_call: TRBV18; j_call: TRBJ1-6; clone_size: .; d_call: TRBD1; cdr3_nt: TGTGCCAGCTCCCCGCGGGCAGGGGGTCTTAATTCACCCCTCCACTTT; cdr3_aa: CASSPRAGGLNSPLHF
v_call: TRBV7-2; j_call: TRBJ1-3; clone_size: .; d_call: TRBD1; cdr3_nt: TGTGCCAGCAGCACGGGACAGGGGGGAAACACCATATATTTT; cdr3_aa: CASSTGQGGNTIYF
v_call: TRBV19; j_call: TRBJ2-2; clone_size: .; d_call: .; cdr3_nt: TGTGCCAGTAGCCACACCGGGTCCTTCTACGGGGAGCTGTTTTTT; cdr3_aa: CASSHTGSFYGELFF
v_call: TRBV7-9; j_call: TRBJ2-5; clone_size: .; d_call: .; cdr3_nt: TGTGCCAGCAGCTCCCAGGGGCTGGAGACCCAGTACTTC; cdr3_aa: CASSSQGLETQYF
v_call: TRBV9; j_call: TRBJ2-7; clone_size: .; d_call: .; cdr3_nt: TGTGCCAGCAGCCCCGGTCCCCGGGACGAGCAGTACTTC; cdr3_aa: CASSPGPRDEQYF
v_call: TRBV28; j_call: TRBJ2-2; clone_size: .; d_call: TRBD2; cdr3_nt: TGTGCCAGCAGACGTACCTTAAGCGGGAGAAACACCGGGGAGCTGTTTTTT; cdr3_aa: CASRRTLSGRNTGELFF
v_call: TRBV7-9; j_call: TRBJ1-2; clone_size: .; d_call: TRBD1; cdr3_nt: TGTGCCAGCAGCTTATCAGGGGGCGCCGGCTACTATGGCTACACCTTC; cdr3_aa: CASSLSGGAGYYGYTF
v_call: TRBV10-2; j_call: TRBJ2-7; clone_size: .; d_call: .; cdr3_nt: TGCGCCAGTACCGGCGGCGCCTACGAGCAGTACTTC; cdr3_aa: CASTGGAYEQYF
v_call: TRBV7-2; j_call: TRBJ1-1; clone_size: .; d_call: .; cdr3_nt: TGTGCCAGCAGCTTAGATCCCCGGAACACTGAAGCTTTCTTT; cdr3_aa: CASSLDPRNTEAFF
v_call: TRBV18; j_call: TRBJ1-2; clone_size: .; d_call: .; cdr3_nt: TGTGCCAGCTCACTTAAGGGGACACCTCCTAGCTATGGCTACACCTTC; cdr3_aa: CASSLKGTPPSYGYTF
v_call: TRBV5-1; j_call: TRBJ1-4; clone_size: few; d_call: TRBD1; cdr3_nt: TGCGCCAGCAGCTTCACAGGGGCTGAAAAACTGTTTTTT; cdr3_aa: CASSFTGAEKLFF
v_call: TRBV2; j_call: TRBJ1-1; clone_size: .; d_call: .; cdr3_nt: TGTGCCAGCAGTGACCCGGCAGGGGTTGGGGACACTGAAGCTTTCTTT; cdr3_aa: CASSDPAGVGDTEAFF
v_call: TRBV10-3; j_call: TRBJ1-5; clone_size: few; d_call: .; cdr3_nt: TGTGCCATCAGTGAGTCGTCGGATCAGCCCCAGCATTTT; cdr3_aa: CAISESSDQPQHF
v_call: TRBV18; j_call: TRBJ1-5; clone_size: .; d_call: TRBD1; cdr3_nt: TGTGCCAGCTCACCGAGACAGGGGGTCGGTCAGCCCCAGCATTTT; cdr3_aa: CASSPRQGVGQPQHF
v_call: TRBV7-6; j_call: TRBJ1-2; clone_size: once; d_call: .; cdr3_nt: TGTGCCAGCAGCCGCTCAGCCGGGACAACAAGCTATGGCTACACCTTC; cdr3_aa: CASSRSAGTTSYGYTF
v_call: TRBV9; j_call: TRBJ1-5; clone_size: .; d_call: TRBD1; cdr3_nt: TGTGCCAGCAGCGGAGGGATCCCAGGGGGCGACGGCAATCAGCCCCAGCATTTT; cdr3_aa: CASSGGIPGGDGNQPQHF
v_call: TRBV19; j_call: TRBJ1-5; clone_size: .; d_call: TRBD1; cdr3_nt: TGTGCCAGTAGGGCCAACCTACTGCCGGGAGGACAGGGGACTTTACCTAATAGCAATCAGCCCCAGCATTTT; cdr3_aa: CASRANLLPGGQGTLPNSNQPQHF
v_call: TRBV6-5; j_call: TRBJ1-2; clone_size: .; d_call: TRBD1; cdr3_nt: TGTGCCAGCAGTTACTCAAGGGGACAGGGGGCTCGGACCTTC; cdr3_aa: CASSYSRGQGARTF
v_call: TRBV5-6; j_call: TRBJ2-1; clone_size: .; d_call: TRBD2; cdr3_nt: TGTGCCAGCAGCGCTTTACTAGCGGGGCTTAACAATGAGCAGTTCTTC; cdr3_aa: CASSALLAGLNNEQFF
v_call: TRBV7-3; j_call: TRBJ2-3; clone_size: .; d_call: TRBD2; cdr3_nt: TGTGCCAGCAGCTTGAGCGCGGCGGGGGTCACAGATACGCAGTATTTT; cdr3_aa: CASSLSAAGVTDTQYF
v_call: TRBV9; j_call: TRBJ2-5; clone_size: few; d_call: TRBD2; cdr3_nt: TGTGCCAGCAGCGTAGGTAGCGGGGGGGGCCAAGAGACCCAGTACTTC; cdr3_aa: CASSVGSGGGQETQYF
v_call: TRBV7-2; j_call: TRBJ2-5; clone_size: .; d_call: .; cdr3_nt: TGTGCCAGCAGCTTAGAGTTACACAAACAAGAGACCCAGTACTTC; cdr3_aa: CASSLELHKQETQYF
v_call: TRBV5-1; j_call: TRBJ2-2; clone_size: once; d_call: .; cdr3_nt: TGCGCCAGCAGCTCCGACAGGACGAACACCGGGGAGCTGTTTTTT; cdr3_aa: CASSSDRTNTGELFF
v_call: TRBV9; j_call: TRBJ1-1; clone_size: .; d_call: .; cdr3_nt: TGTGCCAGCAGCGTCACAGGGATGAACACTGAAGCTTTCTTT; cdr3_aa: CASSVTGMNTEAFF
v_call: TRBV27; j_call: TRBJ1-5; clone_size: .; d_call: .; cdr3_nt: TGTGCCAGCAGGATCACACAGTATAGCAATCAGCCCCAGCATTTT; cdr3_aa: CASRITQYSNQPQHF
v_call: TRBV5-6; j_call: TRBJ1-1; clone_size: .; d_call: TRBD1; cdr3_nt: TGTGCCAGCAGCCAGGGACAGCGGAACACTGAAGCTTTCTTT; cdr3_aa: CASSQGQRNTEAFF
v_call: TRBV4-2; j_call: TRBJ2-3; clone_size: .; d_call: TRBD2; cdr3_nt: TGTGCCAGCAGCGGGTCACTAGCGGGGGGGCAGATTACGCAGTATTTT; cdr3_aa: CASSGSLAGGQITQYF
v_call: TRBV19; j_call: TRBJ1-1; clone_size: .; d_call: .; cdr3_nt: TGTGCCAGTTCAGGGTTTGGCACTGAAGCTTTCTTT; cdr3_aa: CASSGFGTEAFF
v_call: TRBV6-1; j_call: TRBJ1-3; clone_size: .; d_call: TRBD1; cdr3_nt: TGTGCCAGCACCAAGGGGGGACAGTCTGGAAACACCATATATTTT; cdr3_aa: CASTKGGQSGNTIYF
v_call: TRBV30; j_call: TRBJ1-1; clone_size: .; d_call: .; cdr3_nt: TGTGCCTGGATCGGAGTGTCCAACACTGAAGCTTTCTTT; cdr3_aa: CAWIGVSNTEAFF
v_call: TRBV28; j_call: TRBJ1-2; clone_size: .; d_call: .; cdr3_nt: TGTGCCAGCAGTTTGCTGGGACTACCTAACTATGGCTACACCTTC; cdr3_aa: CASSLLGLPNYGYTF
v_call: TRBV29-1; j_call: TRBJ1-1; clone_size: .; d_call: .; cdr3_nt: TGCAGCGTATCAAGGGGCTACACTGAAGCTTTCTTT; cdr3_aa: CSVSRGYTEAFF
v_call: TRBV7-2; j_call: TRBJ2-2; clone_size: .; d_call: .; cdr3_nt: TGTGCCAGCAGCTTAGGGGGGGTTAGGAACACCGGGGAGCTGTTTTTT; cdr3_aa: CASSLGGVRNTGELFF
v_call: TRBV6-6; j_call: TRBJ2-5; clone_size: .; d_call: .; cdr3_nt: TGTGCCAGCAGTTACTCCAGGGGAGGGGAGACCCAGTACTTC; cdr3_aa: CASSYSRGGETQYF
v_call: TRBV30; j_call: TRBJ1-2; clone_size: once; d_call: .; cdr3_nt: TGTGCCTGGGAAGGGGATAACTATGGCTACACCTTC; cdr3_aa: CAWEGDNYGYTF
v_call: TRBV29-1; j_call: TRBJ2-3; clone_size: .; d_call: TRBD2; cdr3_nt: TGCAGCGTTGTGTCTAGCGGTTTCACAGATACGCAGTATTTT; cdr3_aa: CSVVSSGFTDTQYF
v_call: TRBV27; j_call: TRBJ1-3; clone_size: once; d_call: .; cdr3_nt: TGTGCCAGCAGCCGTATCTCTCCGCGTTGGGGCAGCTCTGGAAACACCATATATTTT; cdr3_aa: CASSRISPRWGSSGNTIYF
v_call: TRBV9; j_call: TRBJ1-1; clone_size: .; d_call: .; cdr3_nt: TGTGCCAGCAGCGAGAGGGGGGGAGAGAGGACTGAAGCTTTCTTT; cdr3_aa: CASSERGGERTEAFF